The clone carrying this T cell receptor (beta chain) was seen many times. V was pared by 8 bases and J by 4 bases, with 12 bases between. The CDR3 extends over 13 amino acids. From germline, CDR1 is SNHLY and CDR2 FYNNEI. This sample is part of a study of regulatory T cells in long-lasting Graves disease. For the study at large: Patients with new Graves' disease had used antithyroid drugs below 3 months.

CDR3-region Arm-PCR and iRepertoire HTBI primers produced the TCR beta libraries. MiXCR, applied by TCRdb to the multiplex PCR reads, yields one record per CDR3 protein. The profile shows a few hundred thousand distinct CDR3 sequences, approximately 18% of them singletons. As for time point: newly diagnosed GD, antithyroid drugs for less than 3 months. The authors made the TCR library using RNA they extracted from PBMCs. These same data were also listed under a study on T cells in Graves' hyperthyroidism and ophthalmopathy.

The V call is TRBV2, the J call TRBJ1-5, with D possibly being TRBD1 (5 bases). The TCR originated in a woman in her twenties or thirties with Graves disease. This sample comprised peripheral blood mononuclear cells (PBMCs), obtained at new diagnosis, from a patient treated with antithyroid drugs. CDR3 bases: TGTGCCAGCGGGGGTTTAAGGAATCAGCCCCAGCATTTT. This encodes CASGGLRNQPQHF.